This TCR beta chain came from a study of T cells after yellow fever vaccination. This CDR3 region has 15 residues. Looked up from germline, CDR1 is KGHSH and CDR2 is LQKENI. With 2 bases removed from V and 4 bases from J, the gap between germline ends came to 12 bases. The sample holds a few counts of this clonotype. The target antigen is unknown. TCRdb reanalysed the 5' RACE reads using MiXCR and keeps one entry per CDR3 protein. The sample has approximately 510,000 distinct CDR3 sequences; 20% to 25% are singletons. Notes on the study in general: Abundant contaminating clonotypes from the bulk population could appear in FACS-sorted repertoires. Only a minor proportion of clonotypes was detected across both CD4 and CD8 compartments.

This TCR was recovered from a man aged 18-30 years who received the YFV17D yellow fever vaccine. The chain carries TRBV18 and TRBJ1-5; possibly TRBD1 for D (6 bases). Material: PBMCs, obtained about 20 days after the first yellow fever vaccination. The CDR3 sequence is CASSPGQGRNQPQHF. The CDR3 DNA follows: TGTGCCAGCTCACCAGGTCAGGGGAGGAATCAGCCCCAGCATTTT.